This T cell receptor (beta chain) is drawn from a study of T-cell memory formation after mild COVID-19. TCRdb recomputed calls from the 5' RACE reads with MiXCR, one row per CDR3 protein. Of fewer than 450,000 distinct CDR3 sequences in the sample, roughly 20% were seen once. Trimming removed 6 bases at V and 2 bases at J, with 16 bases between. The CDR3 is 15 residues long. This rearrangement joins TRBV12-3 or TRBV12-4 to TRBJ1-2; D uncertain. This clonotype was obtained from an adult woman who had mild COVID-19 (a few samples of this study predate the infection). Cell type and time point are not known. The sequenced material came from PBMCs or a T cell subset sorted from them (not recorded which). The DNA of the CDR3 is TGTGCCAGCAGCCCTACTCCGACGGAGAACTATGGCTACACCTTC. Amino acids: CASSPTPTENYGYTF.